These T cell receptor beta chains were read from a single sample in a study of control samples from healthy donors and cancer patients. TCRdb's copy holds only in-frame clones and misses some; the assay was immunoSEQ multiplex PCR. The sample holds more than 35,000 clones, approximately 94% seen once. The sequencing sample was made of blood. These receptors came from a man aged 60 to 75 in good health. The CDR3 runs from the conserved cysteine through the conserved F or W. A D gene is named only where the DNA matches it firmly. A clone size is listed for some rows: how often the clone was seen (once, few, many), or a class if it is expanded.

v_call	j_call	d_call	clone_size	cdr3_aa	cdr3_nt
TRBV19	TRBJ1-5	TRBD1	NA	CATDRDSNQPQHF	TGTGCCACTGACAGGGATAGCAATCAGCCCCAGCATTTT
TRBV5-1	TRBJ2-2	NA	NA	CASTYTGQPGELFF	TGCGCCAGCACTTATACGGGACAACCCGGGGAGCTGTTTTTT
TRBV6-5	TRBJ1-1	NA	NA	CATLGGPNTEAFF	TGTGCCACCCTGGGCGGACCAAACACTGAAGCTTTCTTT
TRBV12-3/TRBV12-4	TRBJ2-3	NA	NA	CASSLTDTQYF	TGTGCCAGCAGTTTAACAGATACGCAGTATTTT
TRBV29-1	TRBJ1-4	TRBD1	NA	CSVETGRGRSNEKLFF	TGCAGCGTTGAAACGGGCAGGGGGCGTTCTAATGAAAAACTGTTTTTT
TRBV5-1	TRBJ2-5	TRBD2	NA	CANNLVLAGADLSETQYF	TGCGCCAACAACCTTGTTTTAGCGGGAGCGGATCTGAGCGAGACCCAGTACTTC
TRBV29-1	TRBJ1-2	NA	NA	CSVVLQSGYGYTF	TGCAGCGTTGTGTTACAGTCAGGCTATGGCTACACCTTC
TRBV28	TRBJ2-3	NA	once	CASSQRGDPKGTDTQYF	TGTGCCAGCAGTCAACGCGGGGACCCTAAAGGCACAGATACGCAGTATTTT
TRBV21-1	TRBJ2-7	NA	NA	CASSKVQGKRREYEQYF	TGTGCCAGCAGCAAAGTGCAGGGGAAAAGGAGAGAATACGAGCAGTACTTC
TRBV18	TRBJ2-5	TRBD2	NA	CASSPGGAQYF	TGTGCCAGCTCACCGGGGGGGGCCCAGTACTTC
TRBV7-8	TRBJ2-7	TRBD2	NA	CASSLASLAGAEQYF	TGTGCCAGCAGCTTAGCCTCTCTAGCGGGAGCCGAGCAGTACTTC
TRBV11-2	TRBJ1-2	NA	NA	CASSTRVEGYTF	TGTGCCAGCAGCACCCGGGTCGAGGGCTACACCTTC
TRBV21-1	TRBJ2-1	NA	once	CASTPQRPRANEQFF	TGTGCCAGCACCCCCCAGCGCCCTCGTGCCAATGAGCAGTTCTTC
TRBV9	TRBJ2-2	TRBD2	NA	CASSVASGTFPGELFF	TGTGCCAGCAGCGTAGCTAGCGGGACCTTCCCCGGGGAGCTGTTTTTT
TRBV18	TRBJ2-1	NA	NA	CASSPMALSGNEQFF	TGTGCCAGCTCACCAATGGCCCTTTCTGGTAATGAGCAGTTCTTC
TRBV3-1/TRBV3-2	TRBJ2-1	NA	NA	CASSHPPRGHYEQFF	TGTGCCAGCAGCCACCCTCCCCGGGGACACTATGAGCAGTTCTTC
TRBV2	TRBJ2-7	TRBD1	NA	CASRAGTAKPMYEQYF	TGTGCCAGCAGGGCCGGGACAGCAAAGCCCATGTACGAGCAGTACTTC
TRBV28	TRBJ2-1	NA	NA	CASSLMGSRADNEQFF	TGTGCCAGCAGTTTGATGGGGAGCAGGGCGGACAATGAGCAGTTCTTC
TRBV28	TRBJ1-2	TRBD1	NA	CASSLGTANYGYTF	TGTGCCAGCAGTTTGGGGACAGCTAACTATGGCTACACCTTC
TRBV25-1	TRBJ1-1	TRBD1	NA	CASKRGQGSSTEAFF	TGTGCCAGCAAGAGGGGACAGGGGTCTAGCACTGAAGCTTTCTTT
TRBV6-5	TRBJ2-1	TRBD1	NA	CASSPHRGLEQFF	TGTGCCAGCAGTCCCCACAGGGGGCTTGAGCAGTTCTTC
TRBV12-3/TRBV12-4	TRBJ2-7	NA	NA	CASSPISYEQYF	TGTGCCAGCAGCCCGATATCCTACGAGCAGTACTTC
TRBV11-2	TRBJ2-1	NA	NA	CASSSDTHRSYNEQFF	TGTGCCAGCAGCTCGGATACACACCGCTCCTACAATGAGCAGTTCTTC
TRBV28	TRBJ2-5	NA	once	CASSLGGVGETQYF	TGTGCCAGCAGTTTAGGGGGAGTTGGGGAGACCCAGTACTTC
TRBV9	TRBJ1-5	NA	few	CASSVAGHPSQPQHF	TGTGCCAGCAGCGTTGCGGGACATCCAAGCCAGCCCCAGCATTTT
TRBV5-1	TRBJ1-6	NA	once	CASSFTGFRSPLHF	TGCGCCAGCAGCTTTACAGGGTTTCGCTCACCCCTCCACTTT
TRBV28	TRBJ2-5	TRBD2	once	CASSLAGGQETQYF	TGTGCCAGCAGTTTAGCGGGGGGACAAGAGACCCAGTACTTC
TRBV6-1	TRBJ1-5	NA	NA	CASSDLGGNQPQHF	TGTGCCAGCAGTGACCTGGGGGGCAATCAGCCCCAGCATTTT
TRBV7-9	TRBJ2-7	NA	NA	CASSQQGHEQYF	TGTGCCAGCAGCCAACAGGGCCACGAGCAGTACTTC
TRBV28	TRBJ1-2	TRBD1	once	CASSLLAGGTYGYTF	TGTGCCAGCAGTTTACTCGCAGGGGGAACCTATGGCTACACCTTC
TRBV12-3/TRBV12-4	TRBJ2-7	NA	NA	CASSLVPPYGQYF	TGTGCCAGCAGTTTAGTGCCGCCCTACGGGCAGTACTTC
TRBV12-3/TRBV12-4	TRBJ2-3	NA	NA	CASSLNRADTQYF	TGTGCCAGCAGTTTAAACAGGGCGGATACGCAGTATTTT